One and the same sample provided the 2 T cell receptor beta chains below, sequenced in a study of cytomegalovirus exposure and HLA in healthy donors. Primers: 60 Vbeta forward and 13 Jbeta reverse. Produced via immunoSEQ multiplex PCR; TCRdb's table is partial and in-frame only. Of 25,000 or so clones listed, 75% to 85% are singletons. Sequenced input: PBMCs. The receptor set was obtained from a male donor in good health and CMV-seronegative.

This chain joins TRBV18 and TRBJ2-5, with a tentative D call TRBD1 (6 bases). The tail of the sequence fits TRBJ2-7 better, so the J call may be wrong. The germline CDR1 and CDR2 sequences are KGHSH and LQKENI. CDR3 size: 15 residues. CDR3 nucleotide sequence: TGTGCCAGCTCTCCCTACAGGGATCAACTCTACGAGCAGTACTTC. Translated: CASSPYRDQLYEQYF.

The rearrangement links TRBV2 to TRBJ2-5, with D possibly TRBD1 on 5 matching bases. The J call may be incorrect, as the DNA end agrees better with TRBJ2-7. Per the germline V gene, CDR1 is SNHLY and CDR2 is FYNNEI. CDR3 length: 14 residues. The CDR3 reads CASSDLGASYEQYF. CDR3 nucleotides: TGTGCCAGCAGTGACTTAGGGGCGTCCTACGAGCAGTACTTC.